Below are 18 T cell receptor beta chains sequenced from a single sample in a study of chemoradiotherapy in HPV16-positive cancers. Clones were read by immunoSEQ multiplex PCR, and TCRdb kept only the in-frame ones, dropping some. The table shows approximately 30,000 clones, with 86% occurring only once. The source was blood, collected from a patient who underwent chemoradiotherapy. The receptors were sampled from a human donor with HPV-associated anogenital cancer.

The chain links TRBV27 to TRBJ1-1, with no clear D. Germline CDR1 is MNHEY and CDR2 is SMNVEV (reference sequence). Trimming took 4 bases from V and 6 from J, leaving 12 bases between them. This CDR3 spans 13 amino acids. The CDR3 region is CASSSMVGSEAFF. DNA of the CDR3: TGTGCCAGCAGTTCGATGGTGGGTTCTGAAGCTTTCTTT.

This sequence joins TRBV19 and TRBJ1-1; D gene uncertain. The germline V and J ends were trimmed by 4 bases and 11 bases, with 20 bases remaining between them. Germline assignment: CDR1 LNHDA and CDR2 SQIVND (reference sequence). The CDR3 is 14 residues long. CDR3: CASSTFGSNIGAFF. The CDR3 DNA sequence: TGTGCCAGTAGTACATTCGGGTCGAACATCGGGGCTTTCTTT.

The chain joins TRBV29-1 to TRBJ2-4, with 7 positions matching TRBD2. This CDR3 is 12 amino acids long. CDR1 and CDR2 (germline): SQVTM, ANQGSEA. V trimming: 7 bases; J trimming: 2 bases; junction bases outside the gene matches: 2. CDR3 region: CSGGGTKNIQYF. The CDR3 DNA reads TGCAGCGGCGGGGGAACCAAAAACATTCAGTACTTC.

The rearrangement joins TRBV7-2 to TRBJ1-4; tentatively, D is TRBD1 (6 bases). The CDR3 is made up of 15 amino acids. Germline CDR1 SGHTA, CDR2 FQGNSA. V was shortened by 3 bases and J by 6 bases, with 14 bases between the two germline ends. CDR3 in amino acids: CASSLLVAGDEKLFF. CDR3 nucleotides: TGTGCCAGCAGCTTGCTAGTGGCAGGGGATGAAAAACTGTTTTTT. Full variable domain (outside the CDR3, taken from reference TRBV7-2 and TRBJ1-4): GAGVSQSPSNKVTEKGKDVELRCDPISGHTALYWYRQSLGQGLEFLIYFQGNSAPDKSGLPSDRFSAERTGGSVSTLTIQRTQQEDSAVYLCASSLLVAGDEKLFFGSGTQLSVL.

The V gene is TRBV7-9, the J gene TRBJ1-1; unclear D gene. In germline, CDR1 is SEHNR, CDR2 FQNEAQ (reference sequence). Trimming took 3 bases from V and 1 from J, leaving 6 bases between them. This CDR3 spans 13 amino acids. CDR3 protein: CASSFVENTEAFF. The CDR3 region has the DNA TGTGCCAGCAGCTTCGTGGAGAACACTGAAGCTTTCTTT.

CDR3 region: CSVGQALDDEQFF. CDR3 DNA sequence: TGCAGCGTTGGACAGGCGCTGGACGATGAGCAGTTCTTC. The chain recombines TRBV29-1 with TRBJ2-1; tentatively, D is TRBD1 (6 bases). From germline, CDR1 is SQVTM and CDR2 ANQGSEA. The CDR3 is 13 amino acids. Trimming stripped 4 bases from V and 8 bases from J, with 15 bases between.

V gene TRBV7-9 combines with J gene TRBJ1-1, with D possibly TRBD1 on 6 matching bases. Germline V gene sequence: CDR1 SEHNR, CDR2 FQNEAQ (reference sequence). The V and J ends lost 4 bases and 3 bases respectively, with 15 bases between them. CDR3 size: 15 residues. CDR3 amino acids: CASSSEGVRDTEAFF. CDR3 coding DNA: TGTGCCAGCAGCTCAGAGGGGGTCCGGGACACTGAAGCTTTCTTT.

The rearrangement joins TRBV19 to TRBJ2-1, with D perhaps matching TRBD1 (6 bases). This CDR3 comprises 13 residues. Trimming took 4 bases from V and 6 from J, leaving 10 bases between them. The V gene's germline CDR1 is LNHDA and CDR2 SQIVND (reference sequence). In DNA, the CDR3 is TGTGCCAGTAGTAAACCGACAGGCAATGAGCAGTTCTTC. Translated, it gives CASSKPTGNEQFF.

This chain uses TRBV10-2 with TRBJ1-3; D gene unclear. Germline lookup yields CDR1 WSHSY and CDR2 SAAADI. CDR3 size: 13 residues. Between the trimmed V and J ends, which lost 6 bases and 1 base, there was a span of 7 bases. CDR3 region: CASSSGSGNTIYF. The CDR3 DNA sequence: TGCGCCAGCAGCTCAGGTTCTGGAAACACCATATATTTT.

Written as DNA, the CDR3 is TGCGCCAGCAGTTACAGGGTGATCTCCTATAATTCACCCCTCCACTTT. It yields the protein CASSYRVISYNSPLHF. This chain joins TRBV5-1 and TRBJ1-6; tentative D call: TRBD1 (6 bases). CDR3 length: 16 residues. Trimming shortened V by 5 bases and J by 0 bases, and 12 bases separated the two germline ends. Germline V gene data show CDR1 as SGHRS and CDR2 as YFSETQ.

The V call is TRBV4-3, the J call TRBJ2-5; 11 bases line up with TRBD2. V lost 4 bases to trimming and J lost 2 bases; unmatched junction nucleotides: 9. CDR1 is LGHNA and CDR2 is YSLEER in the germline V gene. The length of the CDR3 is 17 residues. The CDR3 loop reads CASSLLAGGSPQETQYF. CDR3 in DNA: TGCGCCAGCAGCCTCCTAGCGGGGGGATCCCCTCAAGAGACCCAGTACTTC.

The chain is built from TRBV2 and TRBJ1-4; 9 positions match TRBD1. V lost 8 bases, J lost 5 bases, and 9 bases stayed unmatched. There are 15 residues in the CDR3. CDR1 and CDR2 from the germline V gene are SNHLY and FYNNEI. The DNA for the CDR3 is TGTGCCAGCCTGGGACAGGGCATTGGAAATGAAAAACTGTTTTTT. Translating gives CASLGQGIGNEKLFF.

V usage is TRBV18 and J usage is TRBJ1-1; D unclear. CDR3 size: 14 residues. Germline CDR1 and CDR2: KGHSH and LQKENI. The ends were cut back, 5 bases at V and 3 bases at J, with 13 bases in the middle. The DNA of the CDR3 is TGTGCCAGCTCATCACGAGCGGGAGACACTGAAGCTTTCTTT. The encoded protein is CASSSRAGDTEAFF.

In DNA, the CDR3 is TGTGCCAGCAGCTTCCCAGGGGCCGGAAACACCATATATTTT. Its protein product is CASSFPGAGNTIYF. The chain joins TRBV7-9 to TRBJ1-3, with a weak D call TRBD1 (6 bases). This CDR3 spans 14 amino acids. Trimming stripped 3 bases from V and 4 bases from J, with 10 bases between. Germline V gene sequence: CDR1 SEHNR, CDR2 FQNEAQ (reference sequence). Full variable domain (rest looked up from reference TRBV7-9 and TRBJ1-3): DTGVSQNPRHKITKRGQNVTFRCDPISEHNRLYWYRQTLGQGPEFLTYFQNEAQLEKSRLLSDRFSAERPKGSFSTLEIQRTEQGDSAMYLCASSFPGAGNTIYFGEGSWLTVV.

This sequence joins TRBV6-5 and TRBJ1-1; no firm D call. The CDR3 contains 16 residues. Germline V lookup: CDR1 MNHEY, CDR2 SVGAGI. Trimming left V 3 bases short and J 4 bases short, with 18 bases between. The CDR3 DNA sequence: TGTGCCAGCAGTTATTACACAGCAGGAAGAATCACTGAAGCTTTCTTT. Its protein product is CASSYYTAGRITEAFF.

This clone appeared a few times. The chain carries TRBV14 and TRBJ2-7; D unclear. The CDR3 sequence is 14 residues long. Between the trimmed V and J ends, which lost 4 bases and 4 bases, there was a span of 14 bases. Per the germline V gene, CDR1 is SGHDN and CDR2 is FVKESK. CDR3 bases: TGTGCCAGCAGCCGAGACCCTTCACGGTACGAGCAGTACTTC. It yields the protein CASSRDPSRYEQYF.

The chain combines TRBV11-2 with TRBJ1-1; TRBD1 matches 7 bases. Losses at the gene ends were 4 bases for V and 10 bases for J; bases not matched to a gene: 3. Per the germline V gene, CDR1 is SGHAT and CDR2 is FQNNGV. The CDR3 is 11 residues long. The CDR3 nucleotides are TGTGCCAGCAGCTCACAGGGGAGAGCTTTCTTT. Its translation: CASSSQGRAFF.

The chain has TRBV4-3 and TRBJ2-1; 8 bases are shared with TRBD2. This CDR3 contains 14 residues. The trim removed 4 bases at V and 9 bases at J, leaving 8 bases unmatched. CDR1 and CDR2 from the germline V gene are LGHNA and YSLEER. This CDR3 is CASSPSGGLFEQFF. CDR3 nucleotide sequence: TGCGCCAGCAGCCCGTCGGGGGGGCTATTTGAGCAGTTCTTC.